These T cell receptor beta chains were read from a single sample in a study of blood T cell repertoires in COVID-19. Some clones are missing from TCRdb's copy, which holds only in-frame ones; the method was immunoSEQ multiplex PCR. The sample shows about 190,000 clones, about 82% of them seen only once. Sequenced input: PBMCs or T cells enriched from blood (not recorded which). The source of these receptors is a woman between 25 and 40 years old who had recovered from COVID-19. The CDR3 runs from the conserved cysteine through the conserved F or W.

v_call | cdr3_aa
TRBV6-1 | CASSEAGTGGEQYF
TRBV18 | CASSQGGYYGYTF
TRBV5-8 | CASSIVGGYGYTF
TRBV25-1 | CASSDETGANEKLFF
TRBV18 | CASEGARDPAFF
TRBV19 | CASSTELTGAGTYNQPQHF
TRBV5-1 | CASSVFLAGAGYEQYF
TRBV29-1 | CSVVAAPVGELFF
TRBV6-5 | CASTRSLDTQYF
TRBV28 | CASSRQGGQPQHF
TRBV19 | CASSIDAGLGNNEQFF
TRBV2 | CASSLQGDQPQHF
TRBV28 | CASRTGGINSPLHF
TRBV28 | CASSLGVEGGELFF
TRBV11-3 | CASSRTGGTSTDTQYF
TRBV11-3 | CASSLDRSNNYEQYF